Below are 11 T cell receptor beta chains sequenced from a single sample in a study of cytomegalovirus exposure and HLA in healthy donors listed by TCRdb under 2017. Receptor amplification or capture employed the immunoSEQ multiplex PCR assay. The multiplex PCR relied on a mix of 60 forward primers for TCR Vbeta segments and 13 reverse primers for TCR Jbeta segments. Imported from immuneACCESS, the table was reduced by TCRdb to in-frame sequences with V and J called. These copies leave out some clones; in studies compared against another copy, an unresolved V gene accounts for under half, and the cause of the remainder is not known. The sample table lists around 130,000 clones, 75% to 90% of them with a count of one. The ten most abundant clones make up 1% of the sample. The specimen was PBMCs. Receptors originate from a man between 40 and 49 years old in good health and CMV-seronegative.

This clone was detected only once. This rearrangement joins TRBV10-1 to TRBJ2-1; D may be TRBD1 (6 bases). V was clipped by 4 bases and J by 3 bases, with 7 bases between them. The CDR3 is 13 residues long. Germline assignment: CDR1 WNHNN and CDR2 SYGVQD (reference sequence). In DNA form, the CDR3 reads TGCGCCAGCAGTGGACAGGACTACAATGAGCAGTTCTTC. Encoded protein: CASSGQDYNEQFF.

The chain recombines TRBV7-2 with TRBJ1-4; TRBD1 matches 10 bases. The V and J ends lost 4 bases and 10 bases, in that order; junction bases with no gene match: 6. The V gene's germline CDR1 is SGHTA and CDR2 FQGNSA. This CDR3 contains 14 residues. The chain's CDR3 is CASSSTGGDSKLFF. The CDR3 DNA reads TGTGCCAGCAGCTCGACAGGGGGCGATTCAAAACTGTTTTTT. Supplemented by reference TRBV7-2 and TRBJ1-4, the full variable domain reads GAGVSQSPSNKVTEKGKDVELRCDPISGHTALYWYRQSLGQGLEFLIYFQGNSAPDKSGLPSDRFSAERTGGSVSTLTIQRTQQEDSAVYLCASSSTGGDSKLFFGSGTQLSVL.

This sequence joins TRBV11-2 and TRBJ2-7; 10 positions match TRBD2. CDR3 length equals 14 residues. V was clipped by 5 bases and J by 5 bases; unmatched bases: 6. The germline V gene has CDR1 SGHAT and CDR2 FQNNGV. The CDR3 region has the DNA TGTGCCAGCAGCCGAGGGACTAGCGTAAACGAGCAGTACTTC. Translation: CASSRGTSVNEQYF.

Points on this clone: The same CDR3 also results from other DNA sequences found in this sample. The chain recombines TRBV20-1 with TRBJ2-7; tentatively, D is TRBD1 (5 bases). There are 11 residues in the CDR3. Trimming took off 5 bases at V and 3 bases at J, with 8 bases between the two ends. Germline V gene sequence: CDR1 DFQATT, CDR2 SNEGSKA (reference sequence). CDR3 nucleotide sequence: TGCAGTGCTGGCGACAGCTACGAGCAGTACTTC. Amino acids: CSAGDSYEQYF.

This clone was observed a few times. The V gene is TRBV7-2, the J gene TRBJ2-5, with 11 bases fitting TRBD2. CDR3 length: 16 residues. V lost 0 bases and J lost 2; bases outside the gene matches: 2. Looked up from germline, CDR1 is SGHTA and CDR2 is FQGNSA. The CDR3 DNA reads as TGTGCCAGCAGCTTAGCTTCTAGCGGGGGGCAAGAGACCCAGTACTTC. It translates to CASSLASSGGQETQYF.

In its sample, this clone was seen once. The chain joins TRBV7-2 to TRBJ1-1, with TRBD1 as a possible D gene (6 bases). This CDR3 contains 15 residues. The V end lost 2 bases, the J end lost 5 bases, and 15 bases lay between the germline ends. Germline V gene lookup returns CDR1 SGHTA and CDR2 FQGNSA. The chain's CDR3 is CASSLLSRGGTEAFF. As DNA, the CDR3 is TGTGCCAGCAGCTTATTATCAAGGGGGGGGACTGAAGCTTTCTTT.

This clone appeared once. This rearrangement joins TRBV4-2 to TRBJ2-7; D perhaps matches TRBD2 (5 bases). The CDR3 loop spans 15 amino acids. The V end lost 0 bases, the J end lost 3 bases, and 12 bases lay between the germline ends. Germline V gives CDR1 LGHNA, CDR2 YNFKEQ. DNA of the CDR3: TGTGCCAGCAGCCAAGAAACCGGGAAATACTACGAGCAGTACTTC. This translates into CASSQETGKYYEQYF.

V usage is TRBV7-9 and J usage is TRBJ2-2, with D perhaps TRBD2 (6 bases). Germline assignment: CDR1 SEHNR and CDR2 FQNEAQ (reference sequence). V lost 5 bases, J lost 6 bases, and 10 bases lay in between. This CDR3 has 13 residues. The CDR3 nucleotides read TGTGCCAGCAGCCCCCCGGGGGCCGGGGAGCTGTTTTTT. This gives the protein CASSPPGAGELFF.

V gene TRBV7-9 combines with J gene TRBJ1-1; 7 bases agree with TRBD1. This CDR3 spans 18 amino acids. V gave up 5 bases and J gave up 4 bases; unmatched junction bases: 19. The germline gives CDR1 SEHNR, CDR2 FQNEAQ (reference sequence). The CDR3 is CASSQGRVLTGSGTEAFF. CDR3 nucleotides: TGTGCCAGCAGCCAAGGTAGGGTCCTGACAGGGTCGGGCACTGAAGCTTTCTTT. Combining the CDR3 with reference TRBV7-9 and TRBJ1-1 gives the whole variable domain DTGVSQNPRHKITKRGQNVTFRCDPISEHNRLYWYRQTLGQGPEFLTYFQNEAQLEKSRLLSDRFSAERPKGSFSTLEIQRTEQGDSAMYLCASSQGRVLTGSGTEAFFGQGTRLTVV.

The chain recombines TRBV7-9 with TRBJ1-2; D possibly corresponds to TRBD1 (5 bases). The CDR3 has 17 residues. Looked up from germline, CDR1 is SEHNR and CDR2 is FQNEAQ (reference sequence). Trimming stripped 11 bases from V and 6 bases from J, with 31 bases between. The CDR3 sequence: CAGEPGLSLEILNGYTF. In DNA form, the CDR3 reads TGTGCCGGCGAACCGGGACTGTCGCTCGAGATTCTTAATGGCTACACCTTC.

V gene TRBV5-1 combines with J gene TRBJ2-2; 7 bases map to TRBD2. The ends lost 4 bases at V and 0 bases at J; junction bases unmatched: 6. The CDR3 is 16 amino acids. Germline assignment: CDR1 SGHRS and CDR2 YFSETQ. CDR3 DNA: TGCGCCAGCAGCCCCTTACTAGCGACGAACACCGGGGAGCTGTTTTTT. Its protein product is CASSPLLATNTGELFF.